This T cell receptor (beta chain) was retrieved from a study of blood T cell repertoires in COVID-19. Study-level background: Collection of acute and convalescent COVID-19 samples took place in the United States, Italy and Spain. PBMCs, B-cell-depleted T cells, or T cells were the source of the cDNA or gDNA that made up the material.

The CDR3 contains 17 residues. Source study methods: Reference gene primer amplification gave estimated nucleated cell counts. The data were produced by immunoSEQ multiplex PCR, yet TCRdb's version contains in-frame clones alone and is incomplete. The V and J calls and clone size were taken over from that table, and D and trimming were inferred from the DNA. The data hold some 130,000 clones, with 75% to 90% observed a single time. V usage is TRBV21-1 and J usage is TRBJ2-3; the DNA was not used to check the table's D call, TRBD2. TRBV21-1 is a documented pseudogene. The sample was peripheral blood. This sequence was found in a human donor in a cohort sampled during active COVID-19. DNA of the CDR3: TGTGCCAGCAGCGCGGGAGAAGCGGGAGTCCCGGGAGATACGCAGTATTTT. Protein sequence: CASSAGEAGVPGDTQYF.